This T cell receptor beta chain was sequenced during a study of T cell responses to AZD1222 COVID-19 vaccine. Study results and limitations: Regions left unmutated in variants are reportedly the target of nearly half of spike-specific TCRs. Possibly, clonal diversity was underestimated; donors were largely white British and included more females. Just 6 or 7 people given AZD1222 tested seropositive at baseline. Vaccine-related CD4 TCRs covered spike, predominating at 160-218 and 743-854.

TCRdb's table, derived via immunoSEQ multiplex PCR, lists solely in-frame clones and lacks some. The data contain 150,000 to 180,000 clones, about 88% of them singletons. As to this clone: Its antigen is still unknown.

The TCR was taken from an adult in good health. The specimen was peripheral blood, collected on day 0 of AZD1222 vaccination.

The CDR3 nucleotides read TGTGCCAGCAGTGACAGGGGCACCTCCTACGAGCAGTACTTC. Its protein is CASSDRGTSYEQYF. V usage is TRBV6-1 and J usage is TRBJ2-7; tentative D call: TRBD1 (6 bases). CDR1 MNHNS and CDR2 SASEGT come from the germline V gene. Trimming removed 3 bases from V and 0 bases from J, with 9 bases in between. The CDR3 has 14 amino acids.